This TCR beta chain was observed in a study of human CD8 memory T cell subsets. Among CD8+ T cells, TPEX were CCR7+ PD-1+ TIGIT+ early memory cells with exhausted-like traits. The PBMC came from buffy coats of healthy donors. Total CD8+ T cells were enriched by negative magnetic separation. Each subset gave duplicate vials of over 130,000 sorted CD8+ T cells for RNA. Germline V lookup: CDR1 SGHTA, CDR2 FQGTGA. The CDR3 sequence is 16 residues long. Libraries for TCR beta were constructed using UMI-labeled 5' RACE. The authors' processing: Clonotype counts of functional CDR3 beta ranged from about 3,000 to 20,000 in each TCR beta library. Reprocessing the 5' RACE reads, TCRdb reports a single entry for every CDR3 protein and omits DNA. TCRdb's processing, not the authors', yielded these V and J calls. Its clone listing holds 6,000 to 7,500 distinct CDR3 sequences.

The chain carries TRBV7-3 and TRBJ2-3; the TRBD2 assignment by TCRdb is unverifiable without DNA. The sample taken for sequencing was CD8+ T cells from PBMCs. The source of this sequence is a human donor in good health. The CDR3: CASSLVAGDRTDTQYF.